Given below is one T cell receptor beta chain in context. Looked up from germline, CDR1 is KGHDR and CDR2 is SFDVKD. V lost 8 bases and J lost 2, with 9 bases in between. The CDR3 runs to 12 residues. This specimen belongs to a study of control samples from healthy donors and cancer patients. The method was immunoSEQ multiplex PCR; TCRdb's version includes in-frame clones alone and lacks a portion of them. The table has 130,000 or so clones, roughly 94% seen once; the top ten hold around 13%. The clonotype was recovered from a man aged 35 to 55 in good health. Source material: blood. The J gene is TRBJ2-7, the V gene TRBV24-1; unclear D gene. In DNA form, the CDR3 reads TGTGCCACCAAAGGGTCTACCTACGAGCAGTACTTC. Amino acid sequence: CATKGSTYEQYF.